This TCR beta chain was captured by sequencing in a study of regulatory T cells in long-lasting Graves disease. On the study more broadly: Persistent Graves' disease meant over 5 years of antithyroid drugs with positive TSH receptor antibodies. Overall study results and limits: Blood alone, not thyroid tissue, was studied. The small sample size may have reduced accuracy.

Sequencing libraries for TCR beta were prepared with iRepertoire HTBI primers and Arm-PCR of CDR3 regions. TCRdb processed the multiplex PCR reads anew with MiXCR; each CDR3 protein has one entry. The data hold more than 650,000 distinct CDR3 sequences, with around 30% observed a single time. Trimming removed 3 bases from V and 4 bases from J; junction bases left unmatched: 7. Germline CDR1 is SGDLS and CDR2 is YYNGEE. The CDR3 loop spans 15 amino acids. Comment on this clonotype: Its antigen remains unidentified.

Time point defined: persistent/refractory GD, antithyroid drugs over 5 years with positive TRAb. The TCR library was made from RNA that had been extracted from PBMCs in TRIzol. This rearrangement joins TRBV9 to TRBJ1-3; 7 bases fit TRBD1. The source was peripheral blood mononuclear cells (PBMCs), collected when the disease was refractory, from a patient treated with antithyroid drugs. This TCR derives from a female donor with Graves disease. This chain's CDR3 is CASSALQGGGNTIYF. DNA of the CDR3: TGTGCCAGCAGCGCCCTTCAGGGGGGAGGAAACACCATATATTTT. Looking up the rest from reference TRBV9 and TRBJ1-3 gives the full variable domain: DSGVTQTPKHLITATGQRVTLRCSPRSGDLSVYWYQQSLDQGLQFLIQYYNGEERAKGNILERFSAQQFPDLHSELNLSSLELGDSALYFCASSALQGGGNTIYFGEGSWLTVV.